The 32 T cell receptor beta chains given below trace back to one sample, sequenced in a study of shared clonotypes between healthy human individuals. Only in-frame clones appear in the TCRdb table, and some are missing; sequencing was by immunoSEQ multiplex PCR. The sample lists more than 1,200,000 clones, approximately 98.5% occurring once. The sample comprised naive CD4+ T cells sorted from blood. Subset denoted: CD45RA+ positively selected. The receptors here all came from a young man in good health.

The chain uses TRBV29-1 and TRBJ2-3; D is ambiguous. This CDR3 comprises 14 residues. Deletions cut 6 bases from V and 4 bases from J, with 17 bases between. The germline V gene has CDR1 SQVTM and CDR2 ANQGSEA. The chain's CDR3 is CSVQEKGPADTQYF. The CDR3 nucleotides are TGCAGCGTGCAAGAGAAGGGCCCCGCAGATACGCAGTATTTT.

A note on this clone: The identical CDR3 is also encoded by other nucleotide sequences in the sample. CDR3 nucleotide sequence: TGTGCCAGCGGGACAGGGAACTACGAGCAGTACTTC. Amino acid sequence: CASGTGNYEQYF. The V call is TRBV28, the J call TRBJ2-7; 9 nucleotides match TRBD1. The CDR3 spans 12 residues. Germline V gives CDR1 MDHEN, CDR2 SYDVKM. V dropped 8 bases and J dropped 3; count of bases not matched to a gene: 2.

V gene TRBV7-2 combines with J gene TRBJ2-7; 9 positions agree with TRBD1. The CDR3 loop spans 13 amino acids. The V segment lost 5 bases and the J segment 6 bases; nucleotides outside the gene matches: 5. In germline, CDR1 is SGHTA, CDR2 FQGNSA. DNA for the CDR3: TGTGCCAGCAGCAACCGACAGGGGGGCGAGCAGTACTTC. It codes for CASSNRQGGEQYF.

The chain joins TRBV28 to TRBJ2-7; 9 positions match TRBD2. The CDR3 runs to 14 residues. Trimming cost V 3 bases and J 7 bases; bases outside gene matches: 7. Germline CDR1 MDHEN, CDR2 SYDVKM. The CDR3 nucleotides are TGTGCCAGCAGTTTTGAGCGGGGGGCTGGAGAGCAGTACTTC. Protein product: CASSFERGAGEQYF.

The chain joins TRBV5-1 to TRBJ2-7, with D perhaps TRBD1 or TRBD2 (5 bases each). This CDR3 is 11 amino acids long. Trimming stripped 3 bases from V and 5 bases from J, with 6 bases between. CDR1 and CDR2 from the germline V gene are SGHRS and YFSETQ. The CDR3 DNA sequence: TGCGCCAGCAGCTGGGACCACGAGCAGTACTTC. Its translation: CASSWDHEQYF.

The V call is TRBV27, the J call TRBJ2-2; TRBD1 matches at 10 bases. This CDR3 is built from 15 residues. Germline V gives CDR1 MNHEY, CDR2 SMNVEV (reference sequence). Trimming removed 5 bases from V and 3 bases from J; junction bases left unmatched: 3. CDR3 in amino acids: CASSRQGADTGELFF. CDR3 DNA sequence: TGTGCCAGCAGTAGACAGGGGGCGGACACCGGGGAGCTGTTTTTT.

The rearrangement joins TRBV14 to TRBJ2-7; 9 nucleotides match TRBD1. Germline CDR1 SGHDN, CDR2 FVKESK. The CDR3 is 16 residues long. Trimming took 4 bases from V and 1 from J; bases not matched to a gene: 8. The CDR3 spells CASSRDLGTGSYEQYF. The CDR3 nucleotides are TGTGCCAGCAGCCGAGACTTAGGGACAGGGTCCTACGAGCAGTACTTC. Full variable domain (missing parts from reference TRBV14 and TRBJ2-7): EAGVTQFPSHSVIEKGQTVTLRCDPISGHDNLYWYRRVMGKEIKFLLHFVKESKQDESGMPNNRFLAERTGGTYSTLKVQPAELEDSGVYFCASSRDLGTGSYEQYFGPGTRLTVT.

The chain has TRBV5-8 and TRBJ1-5; 8 bases agree with TRBD1. Germline V CDR1 and CDR2: SGHTS, YDEGEE. V gave up 2 bases and J gave up 7 bases; unmatched junction bases: 8. The CDR3 consists of 15 residues. CDR3 amino acids: CASSLPDRVTQPQHF. DNA for the CDR3: TGTGCCAGCAGCTTACCGGACAGGGTAACCCAGCCCCAGCATTTT.

The chain employs TRBV4-1 and TRBJ2-2, with a possible D match to TRBD1 (5 bases). CDR1 is MGHRA, CDR2 YSYEKL, per germline. The CDR3 loop spans 15 amino acids. The ends were cut back, 1 base at V and 2 bases at J, with 8 bases in the middle. This CDR3 is CASSQGQTNTGELFF. For the CDR3, the DNA is TGCGCCAGCAGCCAAGGACAGACAAACACCGGGGAGCTGTTTTTT.

V usage is TRBV11-3 and J usage is TRBJ1-5; D may be TRBD1 (6 bases). Germline lookup yields CDR1 SGHNT and CDR2 YENEEA. V lost 3 bases to trimming and J lost 5 bases, with 14 bases between them. The CDR3 totals 15 residues. The CDR3 protein is CASSFNGGGYQPQHF. CDR3 bases: TGTGCCAGCAGCTTCAACGGAGGGGGGTATCAGCCCCAGCATTTT.

This rearrangement joins TRBV4-1 to TRBJ1-5; D is unclear. This CDR3 has 14 residues. V lost 0 bases and J lost 6, with 9 bases in between. CDR1 is MGHRA, CDR2 YSYEKL, per germline. The CDR3 reads CASSQDSGIQPQHF. CDR3 DNA sequence: TGCGCCAGCAGCCAAGATTCGGGGATTCAGCCCCAGCATTTT.

This chain connects TRBV14 to TRBJ1-1; D gene unclear. The CDR3 has 14 residues. Trimming left V 1 base short and J 2 bases short, with 8 bases between. Germline loops: CDR1 SGHDN, CDR2 FVKESK. CDR3 region: CASSQVVHNTEAFF. Here the CDR3 DNA reads TGTGCCAGCAGCCAAGTGGTACACAACACTGAAGCTTTCTTT. The entire variable domain, with the rest obtained from reference TRBV14 and TRBJ1-1, is as follows: EAGVTQFPSHSVIEKGQTVTLRCDPISGHDNLYWYRRVMGKEIKFLLHFVKESKQDESGMPNNRFLAERTGGTYSTLKVQPAELEDSGVYFCASSQVVHNTEAFFGQGTRLTVV.

The table lists this clone with a count of one. J is TRBJ1-3 and V is TRBV25-1; the D gene is possibly TRBD1 (5 bases). Trimming took 0 bases from V and 3 from J, leaving 6 bases between them. Germline V CDR1 and CDR2: MGHDK, SYGVNS. This CDR3 has 14 residues. The CDR3 loop is CASSEYGGGNTIYF. DNA of the CDR3: TGTGCCAGCAGTGAATATGGGGGTGGAAACACCATATATTTT.

A few counts support this clone. Other DNA sequences in this sample translate to the same CDR3. CDR3 loop: CASSDGAGANVLTF. The DNA for the CDR3 is TGTGCCAGCAGTGACGGGGCTGGGGCCAACGTCCTGACTTTC. V usage is TRBV6-4 and J usage is TRBJ2-6; D not certain. The CDR3 loop spans 14 amino acids. From germline, CDR1 is MRHNA and CDR2 SNTAGT. Trimming removed 2 bases at V and 2 bases at J, with 4 bases between.

The V call is TRBV15, the J call TRBJ1-1; TRBD1 matches 9 bases. Germline V gene data show CDR1 as LNHNV and CDR2 as YYDKDF (reference sequence). Trimming at V came to 5 bases and at J to 4 bases, leaving 11 bases not matched to a gene. The CDR3 runs to 16 residues. CDR3 nucleotides: TGTGCCACCAGCTCGCGTTTGGGACAGGGTGGCACTGAAGCTTTCTTT. The encoded protein is CATSSRLGQGGTEAFF.

J is TRBJ1-1 and V is TRBV11-2, with D uncertain. Germline loops: CDR1 SGHAT, CDR2 FQNNGV. The germline V and J ends were trimmed by 3 bases and 2 bases, with 10 bases remaining between them. The CDR3 extends over 14 amino acids. CDR3 in amino acids: CASSFWTFNTEAFF. The CDR3 DNA reads as TGTGCCAGCAGCTTTTGGACCTTCAACACTGAAGCTTTCTTT.

The chain is built from TRBV18 and TRBJ1-4; perhaps TRBD1 as D (5 bases). Trimming shortened V by 8 bases and J by 3 bases, and 10 bases separated the two germline ends. Germline CDR1 reads KGHSH; CDR2 reads LQKENI. This CDR3 has 13 amino acids. CDR3 region: CASAGLSNEKLFF. In DNA, the CDR3 is TGTGCCAGCGCAGGGCTTTCTAATGAAAAACTGTTTTTT.

The V and J genes are TRBV29-1 and TRBJ2-1; 7 bases line up with TRBD2. J was trimmed by 10 bases and V by 4 bases; bases with no gene match: 10. The length of the CDR3 is 13 residues. Germline CDR1 reads SQVTM; CDR2 reads ANQGSEA. This CDR3 is CSVGNGGSGEQFF. CDR3 DNA: TGCAGCGTTGGGAACGGCGGGAGCGGAGAGCAGTTCTTC.

The chain couples TRBV10-1 to TRBJ1-3; no clear D gene. Trimming took 6 bases from V and 0 from J, leaving 12 bases between them. The germline gives CDR1 WNHNN, CDR2 SYGVQD (reference sequence). The CDR3 extends over 15 amino acids. The DNA for the CDR3 is TGCGCCAGCAGCGAGACATCACACTCTGGAAACACCATATATTTT. Protein product: CASSETSHSGNTIYF.

The rearrangement uses TRBV9 and TRBJ1-2, with D maybe TRBD1 (5 bases). Germline V gene data show CDR1 as SGDLS and CDR2 as YYNGEE. The germline V and J ends were trimmed by 4 bases and 3 bases, with 16 bases remaining between them. CDR3 size: 15 residues. In DNA form, the CDR3 reads TGTGCCAGCAGCAACTCTCGCCAGGGAGACTATGGCTACACCTTC. Amino acids: CASSNSRQGDYGYTF.

This clone was picked up one time. The chain carries TRBV5-1 and TRBJ2-2, with unresolved D. The CDR3 covers 12 residues. Trimming cost V 3 bases and J 8 bases, with 8 bases left between them. CDR1 is SGHRS and CDR2 is YFSETQ in the germline V gene. The CDR3 spells CASSSNFGELFF. Written as DNA, the CDR3 is TGCGCCAGCAGCTCCAACTTTGGGGAGCTGTTTTTT.

The CDR3 loop reads CASSLGRDPGRTQYF. In DNA form, the CDR3 reads TGTGCCAGCAGCTTAGGGCGGGACCCGGGAAGGACGCAGTATTTT. The chain couples TRBV5-4 to TRBJ2-3; D is perhaps TRBD2 (6 bases). Trimming took off 2 bases at V and 9 bases at J, with 19 bases between the two ends. Germline V lookup: CDR1 SGHNT, CDR2 YYREEE (reference sequence). The length of the CDR3 is 15 residues.

V usage is TRBV20-1 and J usage is TRBJ1-2, with no clear D. V lost 0 bases and J 8 bases, leaving 7 bases between the germline ends. The CDR3 loop spans 11 amino acids. Germline V gene lookup returns CDR1 DFQATT and CDR2 SNEGSKA (reference sequence). In nucleotides, the CDR3 is TGCAGTGCTAGAGATCGACCAGGCTACACCTTC. It is translated as CSARDRPGYTF.

The rearrangement uses TRBV10-2 and TRBJ1-1; D gene ambiguous. This CDR3 is 12 amino acids long. Germline CDR1 is WSHSY and CDR2 is SAAADI. The CDR3 region has the DNA TGCGCTGTGGTCGGCCTGAACACTGAAGCTTTCTTT. This encodes CAVVGLNTEAFF.

The chain couples TRBV6-1 to TRBJ1-4; D ambiguous. Germline CDR1 reads MNHNS; CDR2 reads SASEGT. The ends were cut back, 3 bases at V and 0 bases at J, with 14 bases in the middle. The CDR3 is 17 amino acids. The CDR3: CASSDPEVETTNEKLFF. CDR3 nucleotide sequence: TGTGCCAGCAGTGACCCCGAGGTGGAAACAACTAATGAAAAACTGTTTTTT.

This clone was detected only once. Other DNA sequences in this sample translate to the same CDR3. The J gene is TRBJ1-5, the V gene TRBV6-6; D remains ambiguous. The CDR3 length is 12 residues. Germline V gene sequence: CDR1 MNHNY, CDR2 SVGAGI (reference sequence). The ends were cut back, 4 bases at V and 4 bases at J, with 5 bases in the middle. CDR3 sequence: CASSSPNQPQHF. As DNA, the CDR3 is TGTGCCAGCAGTTCGCCTAATCAGCCCCAGCATTTT.

J is TRBJ2-1 and V is TRBV15; 11 bases are shared with TRBD1. Germline V gives CDR1 LNHNV, CDR2 YYDKDF (reference sequence). The CDR3 covers 14 residues. Unmatched junction bases numbered 7, after V lost 9 bases and J lost 6 bases. As DNA, the CDR3 is TGTGCCACTTCTCCGGGACAGGGGGGCAATGAGCAGTTCTTC. It is translated as CATSPGQGGNEQFF.

V is TRBV9 and J is TRBJ2-3, with 7 bases matching TRBD1. This CDR3 region has 15 residues. J gave up 1 base and V 1 base, and 3 bases lay outside the gene matches. Per the germline V gene, CDR1 is SGDLS and CDR2 is YYNGEE. CDR3 sequence: CASSVYDRGTDTQYF. DNA of the CDR3: TGTGCCAGCAGCGTATACGACAGGGGCACAGATACGCAGTATTTT. The whole variable domain, remainder taken from reference TRBV9 and TRBJ2-3, is DSGVTQTPKHLITATGQRVTLRCSPRSGDLSVYWYQQSLDQGLQFLIQYYNGEERAKGNILERFSAQQFPDLHSELNLSSLELGDSALYFCASSVYDRGTDTQYFGPGTRLTVL.

This chain uses TRBV29-1 with TRBJ2-1, with D possibly matching TRBD1 (5 bases). The CDR3 is made up of 14 amino acids. V was shortened by 7 bases and J by 5 bases, with 18 bases between the two germline ends. The germline V gene encodes CDR1 SQVTM and CDR2 ANQGSEA. The CDR3 here is CSERQYESDNEQFF. CDR3 in DNA: TGCAGCGAGCGACAGTACGAATCGGACAATGAGCAGTTCTTC.

CDR3 DNA: TGTGCCAGCAGCTCCTGGGACAGGGGGTCCTACGAGCAGTACTTC. It codes for CASSSWDRGSYEQYF. This chain uses TRBV7-9 with TRBJ2-7; 11 bases fit TRBD1. The CDR3 covers 15 residues. CDR1 and CDR2 (germline): SEHNR, FQNEAQ (reference sequence). Germline trimming cut 4 bases from V and 1 base from J; bases unmatched to any gene: 3.

The chain recombines TRBV11-2 with TRBJ2-7, with unresolved D. CDR3 length equals 18 residues. V lost 5 bases and J 2 bases, leaving 25 bases between the germline ends. The germline V gene has CDR1 SGHAT and CDR2 FQNNGV. CDR3 sequence reads: CASSHSRLLFDTPYEQYF. CDR3 in DNA: TGTGCCAGCAGCCACTCACGCCTTCTCTTCGACACCCCCTACGAGCAGTACTTC.

This sequence joins TRBV7-2 and TRBJ2-4; 10 positions match TRBD2. Germline V gene lookup returns CDR1 SGHTA and CDR2 FQGNSA. CDR3 length: 14 amino acids. V lost 4 bases, J lost 4 bases, and 1 base stayed unmatched. The CDR3 coding sequence is TGTGCCAGCAGCTCAGCGGGGGGGAAAAACATTCAGTACTTC. This gives the protein CASSSAGGKNIQYF.